The source of this T cell receptor beta chain is a study of blood T cell repertoires in COVID-19. Measured with immunoSEQ multiplex PCR; TCRdb has only the in-frame clones, and not every one. The top ten clones hold roughly a tenth of a sample with over 350,000 clones, about 83% of them seen once. Specimen: PBMCs or T cells enriched from blood (not recorded which). The TCR was taken from a woman between 50 and 59 years old who had recovered from COVID-19.

The CDR3 DNA reads as TGTGCCAGCAGCTTAGAAAGTGGGACAGGGGGATTGCCCCAGCATTTT. It encodes CASSLESGTGGLPQHF. This chain links TRBV7-9 with TRBJ1-5, with 11 positions matching TRBD1. The CDR3 extends over 16 amino acids. V dropped 1 base and J dropped 9; count of bases not matched to a gene: 8. CDR1 is SEHNR, CDR2 FQNEAQ, per germline (reference sequence).